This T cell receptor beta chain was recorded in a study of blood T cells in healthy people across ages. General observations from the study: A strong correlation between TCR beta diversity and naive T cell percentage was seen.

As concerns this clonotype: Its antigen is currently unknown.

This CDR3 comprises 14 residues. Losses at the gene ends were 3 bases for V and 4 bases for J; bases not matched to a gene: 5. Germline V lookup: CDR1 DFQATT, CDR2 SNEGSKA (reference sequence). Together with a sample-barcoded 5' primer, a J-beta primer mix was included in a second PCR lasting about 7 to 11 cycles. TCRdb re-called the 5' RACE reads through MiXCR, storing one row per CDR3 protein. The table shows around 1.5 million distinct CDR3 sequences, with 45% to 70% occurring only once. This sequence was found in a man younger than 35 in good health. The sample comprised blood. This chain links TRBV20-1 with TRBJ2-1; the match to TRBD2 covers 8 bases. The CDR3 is CSARGGGNYNEQFF. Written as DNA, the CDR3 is TGCAGTGCTAGGGGCGGGGGGAATTACAATGAGCAGTTCTTC.